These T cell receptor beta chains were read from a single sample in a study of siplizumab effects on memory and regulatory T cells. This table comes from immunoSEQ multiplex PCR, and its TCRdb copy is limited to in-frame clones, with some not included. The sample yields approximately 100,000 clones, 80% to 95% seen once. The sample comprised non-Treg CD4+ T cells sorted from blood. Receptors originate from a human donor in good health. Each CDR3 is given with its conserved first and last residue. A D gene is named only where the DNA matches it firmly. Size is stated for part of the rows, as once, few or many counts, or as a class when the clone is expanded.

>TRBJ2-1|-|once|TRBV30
TGTGCCTGGAGTGAAAATGAGCAGTTCTTC
CAWSENEQFF
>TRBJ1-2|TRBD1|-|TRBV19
TGTGCCAGTAGTCCCCCGGGACAGATCTATTTGGGCTACACCTTC
CASSPPGQIYLGYTF
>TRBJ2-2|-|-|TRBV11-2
TGTGCCAGCAGCTTAACGACCGGGGAGCTGTTTTTT
CASSLTTGELFF
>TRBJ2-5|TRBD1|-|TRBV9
TGTGCCAGCAGCGTGACAGGGAGTCAACAAGAGACCCAGTACTTC
CASSVTGSQQETQYF
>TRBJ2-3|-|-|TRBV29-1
TGCAGCGTTGAAACCCCCACAGATACGCAGTATTTT
CSVETPTDTQYF
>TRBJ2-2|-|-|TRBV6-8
TGTGCCGACAGGCGGGGGCGGGAGCTGTTTTTT
CADRRGRELFF
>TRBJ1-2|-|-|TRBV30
TGTGCCTGGAGTGGTAGTTGGCTGATTGTGGGGGCGAGCTATGGCTACACCTTC
CAWSGSWLIVGASYGYTF
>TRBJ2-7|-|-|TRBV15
TGTGCCACCAGCAGAGCGTCCACAGCAGGGTCAGCCTACGAGCAGTACTTC
CATSRASTAGSAYEQYF
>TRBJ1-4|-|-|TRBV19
TGTGCCAGTAAGGGCGGTTTTGCAACTAATGAAAAACTGTTTTTT
CASKGGFATNEKLFF
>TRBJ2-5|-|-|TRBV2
TGTGCCAGCAGAAAAGACAGGTCCCAAGAGACCCAGTACTTC
CASRKDRSQETQYF
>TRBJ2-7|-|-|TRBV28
TGTGCCAGCAGTTTGACGGCCCAAAGGGGGTACGAGCAGTACTTC
CASSLTAQRGYEQYF
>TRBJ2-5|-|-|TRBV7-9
TGTGCCAGCAGTCTTCAAGAGACCCAGTACTTC
CASSLQETQYF
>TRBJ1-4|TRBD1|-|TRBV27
TGTGCCAGCAGTTTATACAGGGGGGCCAATGAAAAACTGTTTTTT
CASSLYRGANEKLFF
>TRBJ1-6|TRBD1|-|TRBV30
TGTGCCTGGAGCCACGGGGGGACAGGGAGTTCACCCCTCCACTTT
CAWSHGGTGSSPLHF
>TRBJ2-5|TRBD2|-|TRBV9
TGTGCCAGCAGCGTAGGTAGCGGGGGGGCAGGGACCCAGTACTTC
CASSVGSGGAGTQYF
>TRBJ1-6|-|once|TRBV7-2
TGTGCCAGCAGCTTCGGAGTCAAATCACCCCTCCACTTT
CASSFGVKSPLHF
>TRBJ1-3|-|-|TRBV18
TGTGCCAGCTCTCCCTCTGTTTTCCCTGGAAACACCATATATTTT
CASSPSVFPGNTIYF
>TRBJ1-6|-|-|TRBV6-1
TGTGCCAGCAGTGGGCTACAGAATTCACCCCTCCACTTT
CASSGLQNSPLHF
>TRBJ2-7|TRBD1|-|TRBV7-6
TGTGCCAGCAGCCCTATCACCCGGGACAGGAGTGGATACGAGCAGTACTTC
CASSPITRDRSGYEQYF
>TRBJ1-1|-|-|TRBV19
TGTGCCAGTACCGAACAGCCAGACACTGAAGCTTTCTTT
CASTEQPDTEAFF
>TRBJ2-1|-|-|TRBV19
TGTGCCAGTAGACGAGTCCCCTACAATGAGCAGTTCTTC
CASRRVPYNEQFF
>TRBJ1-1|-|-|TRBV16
TGTGCCAGCAGCCAACGGGCCTTTGAAGCTTTCTTT
CASSQRAFEAFF
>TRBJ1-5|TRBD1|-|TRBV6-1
TGTGCCAGCAGTCAATACAGGGGGGAGGTTCAGCCCCAGCATTTT
CASSQYRGEVQPQHF
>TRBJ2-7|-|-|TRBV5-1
TGCGCCAGCAGCTACGGGACAACTTCCTACGAGCAGTACTTC
CASSYGTTSYEQYF
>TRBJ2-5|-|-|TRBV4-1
TGCGCCAGCAGCCAAGAGGGGTCTCCCCGAGGGGAGACCCAGTACTTC
CASSQEGSPRGETQYF
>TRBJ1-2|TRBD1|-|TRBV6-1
TGTGCCAGCAGTTCCACCGGGACAGGGAACTATGGCTACACCTTC
CASSSTGTGNYGYTF
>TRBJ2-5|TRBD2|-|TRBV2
TGTGCCAGCACCCGGACTAGCGGGTCCCAAGAGACCCAGTACTTC
CASTRTSGSQETQYF
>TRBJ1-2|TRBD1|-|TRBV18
TGTGCCAGCTCACCCGGACAGGGGAATGGCTACACCTTC
CASSPGQGNGYTF
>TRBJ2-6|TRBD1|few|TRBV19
TGTGCCAGTAGTAGGGGACAGGGATCAGGGGCCAACGTCCTGACTTTC
CASSRGQGSGANVLTF
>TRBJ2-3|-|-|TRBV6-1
TGTGCCAGCAGTGCCGGACTGTACGAATACACAGATACGCAGTATTTT
CASSAGLYEYTDTQYF
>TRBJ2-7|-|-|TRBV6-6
TGTGCCAGCAGATCCAGGGGCCCCTACGAGCAGTACTTC
CASRSRGPYEQYF
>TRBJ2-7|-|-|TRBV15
TGTGCCACCAGCAGAGGGGAGTGGGAGCAGTACTTC
CATSRGEWEQYF
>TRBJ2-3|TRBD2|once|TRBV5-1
TGCGCCTCGATCCCTGGCGGGGGACTCACAGATACGCAGTATTTT
CASIPGGGLTDTQYF
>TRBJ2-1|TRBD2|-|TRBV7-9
TGTGCCAGCAGCTTATTACTAGCGGGGGACTCTAATGAGCAGTTCTTC
CASSLLLAGDSNEQFF
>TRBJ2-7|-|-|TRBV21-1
TGTGCCAGCAGCAAAGTTGAGGGGGGAGGCGAGCGGTACTTC
CASSKVEGGGERYF
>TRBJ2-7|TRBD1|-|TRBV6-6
TGTGCCAGCAGTTACCAGGGACAGGGGGCCCCCTACGAGCAGTACTTC
CASSYQGQGAPYEQYF
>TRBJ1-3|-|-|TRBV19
TGTGCCAGCGATGACAGTTACTCTGGAAACACCATATATTTT
CASDDSYSGNTIYF
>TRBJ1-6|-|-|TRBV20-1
TGCAGTGCTCACTCCGAGGGCCTTCACTTT
CSAHSEGLHF
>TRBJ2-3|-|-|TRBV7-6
TGTGCCAGCAGCCAGGGGCCGAGCACAGATACGCAGTATTTT
CASSQGPSTDTQYF
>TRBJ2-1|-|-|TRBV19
TGTGCCAGTAGTTCGATCGGTTTGACCTACAATGAGCAGTTCTTC
CASSSIGLTYNEQFF
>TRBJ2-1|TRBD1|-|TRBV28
TGTGCCAGCAGTGTTCCCGGGACAGGGTACAATGAGCAGTTCTTC
CASSVPGTGYNEQFF
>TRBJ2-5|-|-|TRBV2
TGTGCCAGCAGTCCGGGGCAAGAGACCCAGTACTTC
CASSPGQETQYF
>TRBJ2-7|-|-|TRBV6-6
TGTGCCAGCACCAGCGACTCCAGGAGCTCCTACGAGCAGTACTTC
CASTSDSRSSYEQYF
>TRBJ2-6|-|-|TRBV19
TGTGCCGTGACGGGACTGGGCTCTGGGGCCAACGTCCTGACTTTC
CAVTGLGSGANVLTF
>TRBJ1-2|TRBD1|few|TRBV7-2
TGTGCCAGCAGCCCTGGGACAGGGTGGTACTATGGCTACACCTTC
CASSPGTGWYYGYTF
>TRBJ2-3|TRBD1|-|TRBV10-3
TGTGCCATCAGTGAGGGACAGGGGTGGTCAGATACGCAGTATTTT
CAISEGQGWSDTQYF